This T cell receptor (beta chain) was captured in a study of T cell responses to AZD1222 COVID-19 vaccine. Recipients boosted at about 4 weeks or about 12 weeks are pooled. Only in-frame clones appear in the TCRdb table, and some are missing; sequencing was by immunoSEQ multiplex PCR. The sample lists around 140,000 clones, around 92% occurring once. The CDR3 covers 15 residues. Trimming shortened V by 3 bases and J by 0 bases, and 9 bases separated the two germline ends. CDR1 is MGHRA and CDR2 is YSYEKL in the germline V gene. This chain connects TRBV4-1 to TRBJ2-1, with a possible D match to TRBD2 (5 bases). The sequence was collected from an adult who received the AZD1222 COVID-19 vaccine. The sequencing here drew on peripheral blood, taken 28 days after the second AZD1222 dose. CDR3 region: CASSHPGNSYNEQFF. The CDR3 coding sequence is TGCGCCAGCAGCCACCCGGGAAACTCCTACAATGAGCAGTTCTTC.